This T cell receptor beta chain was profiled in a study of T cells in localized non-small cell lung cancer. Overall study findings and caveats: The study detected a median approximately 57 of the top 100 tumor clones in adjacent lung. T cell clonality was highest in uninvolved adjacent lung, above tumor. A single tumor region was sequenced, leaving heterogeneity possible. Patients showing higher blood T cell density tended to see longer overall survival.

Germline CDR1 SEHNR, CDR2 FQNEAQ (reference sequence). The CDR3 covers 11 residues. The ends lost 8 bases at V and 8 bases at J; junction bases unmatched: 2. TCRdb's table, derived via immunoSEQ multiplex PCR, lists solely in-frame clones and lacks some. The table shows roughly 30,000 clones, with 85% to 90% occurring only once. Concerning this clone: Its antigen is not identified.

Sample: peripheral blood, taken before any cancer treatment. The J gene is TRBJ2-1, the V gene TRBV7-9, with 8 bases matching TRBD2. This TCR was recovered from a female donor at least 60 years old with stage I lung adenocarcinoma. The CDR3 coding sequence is TGTGCCAGCCGGGGGGGCGATGAGCAGTTCTTC. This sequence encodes CASRGGDEQFF. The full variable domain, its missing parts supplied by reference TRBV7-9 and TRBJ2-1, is DTGVSQNPRHKITKRGQNVTFRCDPISEHNRLYWYRQTLGQGPEFLTYFQNEAQLEKSRLLSDRFSAERPKGSFSTLEIQRTEQGDSAMYLCASRGGDEQFFGPGTRLTVL.